Listed below are T cell receptor beta chains from one sample, sequenced in a study of patients and donors after allogeneic stem cell transplantation. TCRdb itself ran the RT-PCR reads through MiXCR, one entry per CDR3 protein. Of about 210,000 distinct CDR3 sequences listed, roughly two fifths are singletons. The sequenced sample consisted of blood, either unsorted or a sorted T cell fraction (not recorded which). The receptors were sampled from a human donor who was either an allogeneic HSCT recipient or a stem cell or donor lymphocyte infusion donor (not recorded which). It is not recorded whose cells these are; they may come from a transplant donor. The CDR3 runs from the conserved cysteine through the conserved F or W. D genes are given only for firm matches. Clone size is shown for a subset of rows, as once, few, many or a class of expanded clone.

clone_size	d_call	v_call	j_call	cdr3_nt	cdr3_aa
NA	NA	TRBV24-1	TRBJ1-2	TGTGCCACCAGTGACCTCCGAAGGGCCTATGGCTACACCTTC	CATSDLRRAYGYTF
few	NA	TRBV30	TRBJ1-1	TGTGCCTGGAGTCCGCTGGGGGCAAAGGCTTTCTTT	CAWSPLGAKAFF
NA	NA	TRBV5-1	TRBJ2-5	TGCGCCAGCAGCTTTGGGGTCCGGCAAGAGACCCAGTACTTC	CASSFGVRQETQYF
NA	NA	TRBV7-3	TRBJ2-3	TGCGCCAGCAGCTTAAAAGTCTCCACAGATACGCAGTATTTT	CASSLKVSTDTQYF
NA	NA	TRBV20-1	TRBJ2-3	TGCAGTGCTAGAGAAGGGCGTAGCACAGATACGCAGTATTTT	CSAREGRSTDTQYF
NA	NA	TRBV7-9	TRBJ1-1	TGTGCCAGCAGCTCGCGGAGGAGAACTGAAGCTTTCTTT	CASSSRRRTEAFF
few	NA	TRBV7-8	TRBJ1-2	TGTGCCAGCAGCTTAGAGGTGTTAGCTAACTATGGCTACACCTTC	CASSLEVLANYGYTF
once	NA	TRBV12-3/TRBV12-4	TRBJ1-3	TGTGCCGCGGGACCGCTCTCTGGAAACACCATATATTTT	CAAGPLSGNTIYF
NA	NA	TRBV12-3/TRBV12-4	TRBJ1-5	TGTGCCAGCAGTTTGAAGGGGACTGGGAATCAGCCCCAGCATTTT	CASSLKGTGNQPQHF
NA	NA	TRBV20-1	TRBJ1-3	TGCAGTGCTAGAGATCCCAGCTCTGGAAACACCATATATTTT	CSARDPSSGNTIYF
NA	NA	TRBV20-1	TRBJ1-1	TGCAGTGCACGGGACGGTGAAGCTTTCTTT	CSARDGEAFF
NA	NA	TRBV7-2	TRBJ1-5	TGTGCCAGCCGCCGCTGGCTGGGAGGACAGCCCCAGCATTTT	CASRRWLGGQPQHF
NA	NA	TRBV16	TRBJ1-1	TGTGCCAGCAGCCAAACCGCCGGGGTCAAATTCTTT	CASSQTAGVKFF
NA	TRBD1	TRBV18	TRBJ1-1	TGTGCCAGCTCTCAGGGACAGGGGGCCCTGAACACTGAAGCTTTCTTT	CASSQGQGALNTEAFF
NA	NA	TRBV18	TRBJ2-7	TGTGCCAGCTCAGTCGACAAGACCTCCTACGAGCAGTACTTC	CASSVDKTSYEQYF
NA	NA	TRBV12-3/TRBV12-4	TRBJ2-4	TGTGCCAGCAGTTTAGCGGGGGGCGAAAACATTCAGTACTTC	CASSLAGGENIQYF
NA	NA	TRBV9	TRBJ2-6	TGTGCCAGCAGCGGATCCATGAGGGGGAGTCTTGGGGCCAACGTCCTGACTTTC	CASSGSMRGSLGANVLTF
NA	TRBD1	TRBV28	TRBJ1-2	TGTGCCAGCAGTTTTCCCGGGACAGGGGCGGGAGGCTACACCTTC	CASSFPGTGAGGYTF
NA	NA	TRBV3-1	TRBJ1-2	TGTGCCAGCAGCCGCCGGGATCCCGAGGACTATGGCTACACCTTC	CASSRRDPEDYGYTF
NA	NA	TRBV3-1	TRBJ1-1	TGTGCCAGCAGGATACAGGGTTCGGACACTGAAGCTTTCTTT	CASRIQGSDTEAFF
NA	NA	TRBV20-1	TRBJ1-5	TGCAGTGCTAGAGGGGGACCCTTGGGGAATCAGCCCCAGCATTTT	CSARGGPLGNQPQHF
NA	NA	TRBV4-2	TRBJ1-1	TGTGCCAGCAGCCAACGACCGAACACTGAAGCTTTCTTT	CASSQRPNTEAFF
once	NA	TRBV14	TRBJ2-5	TGTGCCAGCAGCCAAGTCGGAGGCGTGGAGACCCAGTACTTC	CASSQVGGVETQYF
NA	TRBD2	TRBV12-3/TRBV12-4	TRBJ2-7	TGTGCCAGCAGTCCGTCGACCGTAGCGGGTCCCTACGAGCAGTACTTC	CASSPSTVAGPYEQYF
few	NA	TRBV7-2	TRBJ1-5	TGTGCCAGCAGCTTAGGGACACTAGGCAATCAGCCCCAGCATTTT	CASSLGTLGNQPQHF
once	NA	TRBV5-1	TRBJ1-1	TGCGCCAGCCGCTTTGGGAGTGATTTGAACACTGAAGCTTTCTTT	CASRFGSDLNTEAFF
few	TRBD1	TRBV12-3/TRBV12-4	TRBJ1-5	TGTGCCAGCAGGAACAGGGGGCTGGTTCAGCCCCAGCATTTT	CASRNRGLVQPQHF
NA	NA	TRBV6-5	TRBJ1-5	TGTGCCAGCAGTAGAGGACTCCTGTACCAGCCCCAGCATTTT	CASSRGLLYQPQHF
NA	NA	TRBV5-1	TRBJ2-7	TGCGCCAGCAGCTTGTACCGCTACGAGCAGTACTTC	CASSLYRYEQYF
NA	NA	TRBV12-3/TRBV12-4	TRBJ1-3	TGTGCCAGCAGTTTATCGGCCTCTGGAAACACCATATATTTT	CASSLSASGNTIYF
NA	NA	TRBV21-1	TRBJ1-1	TGTGCCAGCAGCAAAATTCGGAGGGGTTGCAGGACAGTTGAAGCTTTCTTT	CASSKIRRGCRTVEAFF
NA	NA	TRBV20-1	TRBJ1-2	TGCAGTGCTAGAGCCAGGGCCCTCTATGGCTACACCTTC	CSARARALYGYTF
NA	NA	TRBV20-1	TRBJ1-4	TGCAGTGCCCTATCGGACACAGATAATGAAAAACTGTTTTTT	CSALSDTDNEKLFF
few	NA	TRBV28	TRBJ1-1	TGTGCCAGCGGTGGGACGGTGGGGTACACTGAAGCTTTCTTT	CASGGTVGYTEAFF
few	NA	TRBV30	TRBJ1-4	TGTGCCTGGAACAATAGGGGAGATGAAAAACTGTTTTTT	CAWNNRGDEKLFF
NA	NA	TRBV5-1	TRBJ2-7	TGCGCCAGCAGCGACACCTACGAGCAGTACTTC	CASSDTYEQYF
few	NA	TRBV20-1	TRBJ1-1	TGCAGTGCCCGCCCCTCTGGGGCGGCTTTCTTT	CSARPSGAAFF
once	NA	TRBV29-1	TRBJ2-7	TGCAGCGTTGAGTACCAGGGGAAAAGCTCCTACGAGCAGTACTTC	CSVEYQGKSSYEQYF
NA	NA	TRBV20-1	TRBJ2-7	TGCAGTGCTAGTCCGGGGGCCTCTCACGAGCAGTACTTC	CSASPGASHEQYF
NA	NA	TRBV12-3/TRBV12-4	TRBJ2-1	TGTGCCAGCAGTTTCGACCGAGACTACAATGAGCAGTTCTTC	CASSFDRDYNEQFF
few	NA	TRBV25-1	TRBJ1-2	TGTGCCAGCAGTGAATGGTGGGGAGATTGGGGCTACACCTTC	CASSEWWGDWGYTF
NA	NA	TRBV5-1	TRBJ2-3	TGCGCCAGCAGCTCCGACAGTCGCACAGATACGCAGTATTTT	CASSSDSRTDTQYF
NA	NA	TRBV27	TRBJ2-7	TGTGCCAGCAGTTTCAGGGGCTACTCCTCCTACGAGCAGTACTTC	CASSFRGYSSYEQYF
NA	TRBD2	TRBV20-1	TRBJ2-3	TGCAGTGCTAACGGGGGGGCGGCAGATACGCAGTATTTT	CSANGGAADTQYF
once	NA	TRBV20-1	TRBJ2-7	TGCAGTGCTAGAGGGGCTCCGACCTACGAGCAGTACTTC	CSARGAPTYEQYF
few	NA	TRBV19	TRBJ1-6	TGTGCCAGTAGTATGACGAATACCAAGGATCCCCTCCACTTT	CASSMTNTKDPLHF
NA	NA	TRBV10-1	TRBJ1-2	TGCGCCAGCAGTGAGGACAAGGACTATGGCTACACCTTC	CASSEDKDYGYTF
NA	NA	TRBV3-1	TRBJ1-6	TGTGCCAGCAGCCCACTCGGCCTTGGGAATTCACCCCTCCACTTT	CASSPLGLGNSPLHF
NA	NA	TRBV4-1	TRBJ1-1	TGCGCCAGCAGCCAAGATGGGAGGCAGGTAGCTTTCTTT	CASSQDGRQVAFF
NA	NA	TRBV6-2/TRBV6-3	TRBJ1-1	TGTGCCAGGTGGTCGCGGAAGGGAGGTGAAGCTTTCTTT	CARWSRKGGEAFF
few	NA	TRBV9	TRBJ1-3	TGTGCCAGCAGCGTAGATGGCAGGTCTGGAAACACCATATATTTT	CASSVDGRSGNTIYF
NA	TRBD2	TRBV20-1	TRBJ2-3	TGCAGTGCTCCTCAGCGGGGGGGCACAGATACGCAGTATTTT	CSAPQRGGTDTQYF
NA	TRBD1	TRBV7-9	TRBJ1-2	TGTGCCAGCAGCCCTCCCGGGACAGCTGGCTACACCTTC	CASSPPGTAGYTF
NA	NA	TRBV20-1	TRBJ1-2	TGCAGTGCTAGATGGCTGCATGGCTACACCTTC	CSARWLHGYTF